Detailed here is one T cell receptor beta chain. As yet, its antigen is unknown. These data come from a study of CD8 T cells in ankylosing spondylitis. General study points: As for the disease-linked clones, they showed a CD8+ phenotype and occurred at relatively low frequencies in peripheral blood. One TCR beta motif, made up of 7 or 8 highly homologous variants, appeared characteristic of ankylosing spondylitis blood. Reportedly, significant enrichment of disease-linked clones occurred in matched ankylosing spondylitis synovial fluid.

Germline values: CDR1 MGHRA, CDR2 YSYEKL. CDR3 length: 15 residues. V lost 1 base and J 6 bases, leaving 13 bases between the germline ends. Construction of TCR beta libraries was performed using quantitative 5'-RACE with molecular barcodes. TCRdb re-called the 5' RACE reads with MiXCR, one entry per CDR3 protein. The sample contains approximately 150,000 distinct CDR3 sequences, more than 40% of which appear only once. Sequencing used synovial fluid, either unsorted or a sorted T cell fraction (not recorded which). The chain uses TRBV4-1 and TRBJ2-1; D may correspond to TRBD1 or TRBD2 (6 bases each). The TCR originated in a male donor with ankylosing spondylitis. This CDR3 is CASSQAAGQANEQFF. As DNA, the CDR3 is TGCGCCAGCAGCCAAGCCGCGGGACAAGCCAATGAGCAGTTCTTC.